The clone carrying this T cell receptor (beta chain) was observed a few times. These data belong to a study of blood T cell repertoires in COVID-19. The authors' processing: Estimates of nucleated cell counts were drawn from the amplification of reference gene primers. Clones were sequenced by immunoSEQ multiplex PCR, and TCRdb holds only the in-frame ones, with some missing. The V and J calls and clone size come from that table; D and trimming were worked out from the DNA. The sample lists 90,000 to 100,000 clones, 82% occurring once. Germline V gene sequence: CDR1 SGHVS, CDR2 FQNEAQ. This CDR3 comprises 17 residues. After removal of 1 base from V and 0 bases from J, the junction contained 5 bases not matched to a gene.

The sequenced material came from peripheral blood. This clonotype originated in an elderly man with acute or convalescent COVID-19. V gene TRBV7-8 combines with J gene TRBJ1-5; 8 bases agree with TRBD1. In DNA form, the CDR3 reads TGTGCCAGCAGCTTAGTGGGGGGGACAGGTAGCAATCAGCCCCAGCATTTT. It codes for CASSLVGGTGSNQPQHF.